This TCR beta chain emerged from a study of blood T cell repertoires in COVID-19. Study as a whole: Sample material is recorded as cDNA or gDNA derived from T cells, B-cell-depleted T cells, or PBMCs.

Using immunoSEQ multiplex PCR, the repertoire was profiled, and TCRdb retains in-frame clones only, with some absent. Of fewer than 700,000 clones listed, about 89% are singletons. Comment on this clone: Additional DNA sequences in this sample encode the identical CDR3.

Enrollment of patients from Seattle took place during active infection, with longitudinal follow-up. The sample taken for sequencing was peripheral blood. The origin of this receptor is a woman in her fifties or sixties with COVID-19, enrolled during active disease.

The CDR3 here is CSAGQGIGELFF. The CDR3 DNA sequence: TGCAGCGCGGGACAGGGTATCGGGGAGCTGTTTTTT. V is TRBV29-1 and J is TRBJ2-2; 9 bases line up with TRBD1. Unmatched junction bases numbered 4, after V lost 7 bases and J lost 7 bases. The CDR3 totals 12 residues. Per the germline V gene, CDR1 is SQVTM and CDR2 is ANQGSEA.